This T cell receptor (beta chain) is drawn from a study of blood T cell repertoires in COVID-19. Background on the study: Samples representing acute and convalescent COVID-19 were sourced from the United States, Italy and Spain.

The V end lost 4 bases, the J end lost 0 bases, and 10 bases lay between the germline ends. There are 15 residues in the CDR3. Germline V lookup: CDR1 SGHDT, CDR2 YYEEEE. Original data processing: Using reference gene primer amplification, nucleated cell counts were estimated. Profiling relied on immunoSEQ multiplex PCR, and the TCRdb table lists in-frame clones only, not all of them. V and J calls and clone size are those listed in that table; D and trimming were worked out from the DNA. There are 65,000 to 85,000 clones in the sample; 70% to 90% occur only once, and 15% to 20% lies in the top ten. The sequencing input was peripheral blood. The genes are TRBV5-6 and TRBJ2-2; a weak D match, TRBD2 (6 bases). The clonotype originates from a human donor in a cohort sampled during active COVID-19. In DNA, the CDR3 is TGTGCCAGCAGCGGACTACGAACGAACACCGGGGAGCTGTTTTTT. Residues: CASSGLRTNTGELFF. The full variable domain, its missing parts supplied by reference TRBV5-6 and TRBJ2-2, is DAGVTQSPTHLIKTRGQQVTLRCSPKSGHDTVSWYQQALGQGPQFIFQYYEEEERQRGNFPDRFSGHQFPNYSSELNVNALLLGDSALYLCASSGLRTNTGELFFGEGSRLTVL.